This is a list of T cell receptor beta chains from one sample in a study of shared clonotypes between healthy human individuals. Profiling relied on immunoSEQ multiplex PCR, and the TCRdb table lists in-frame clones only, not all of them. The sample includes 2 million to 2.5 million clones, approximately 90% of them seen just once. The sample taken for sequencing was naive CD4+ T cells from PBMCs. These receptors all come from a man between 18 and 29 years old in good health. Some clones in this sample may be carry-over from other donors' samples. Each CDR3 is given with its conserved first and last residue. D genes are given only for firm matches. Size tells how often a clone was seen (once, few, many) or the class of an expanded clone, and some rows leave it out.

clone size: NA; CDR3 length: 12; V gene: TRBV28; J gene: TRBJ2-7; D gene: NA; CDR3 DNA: TGTGCCAGCAGTAATGGACCCCGCGAGCAGTACTTC; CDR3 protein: CASSNGPREQYF
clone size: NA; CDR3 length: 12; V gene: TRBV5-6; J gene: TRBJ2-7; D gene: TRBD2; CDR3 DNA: TGTGCCAGCAGCAAAACTAGCGGTGGCTCGTACTTC; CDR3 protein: CASSKTSGGSYF
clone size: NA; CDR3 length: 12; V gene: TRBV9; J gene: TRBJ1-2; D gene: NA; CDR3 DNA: TGTGCCAGCACCAGCTTAAACTATGGCTACACCTTC; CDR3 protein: CASTSLNYGYTF
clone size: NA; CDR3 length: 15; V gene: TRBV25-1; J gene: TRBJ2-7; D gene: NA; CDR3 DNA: TGTGCCAGCAGTGAATCATGGAGGTCGTTCTGGAAGCAGTACTTC; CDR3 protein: CASSESWRSFWKQYF
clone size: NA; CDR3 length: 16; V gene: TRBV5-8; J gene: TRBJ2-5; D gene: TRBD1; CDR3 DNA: TGTGCCAGCAGCTTGGGGACAGGGAGGTCCGAAGAGACCCAGTACTTC; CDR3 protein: CASSLGTGRSEETQYF
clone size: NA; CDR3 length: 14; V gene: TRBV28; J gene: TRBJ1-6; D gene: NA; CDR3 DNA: TGTGCCAGCAGTCCCCCGGGGGCGGGATCACCCCTCCACTTT; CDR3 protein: CASSPPGAGSPLHF
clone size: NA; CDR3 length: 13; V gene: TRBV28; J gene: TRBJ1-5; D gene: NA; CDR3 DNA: TGTGCCAGCAGTTTATCTCCACCTCCGCCCCAGCATTTT; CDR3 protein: CASSLSPPPPQHF
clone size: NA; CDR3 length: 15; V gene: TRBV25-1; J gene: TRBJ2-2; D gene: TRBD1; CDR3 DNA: TGTGCCAGCAGTGTCCGGGACAGAAGCACCGGGGAGCTGTTTTTT; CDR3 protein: CASSVRDRSTGELFF
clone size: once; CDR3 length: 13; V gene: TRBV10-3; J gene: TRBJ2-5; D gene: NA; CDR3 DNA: TGTGCCATCAGTGACCAACTACAAGAGACCCAGTACTTC; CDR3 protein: CAISDQLQETQYF
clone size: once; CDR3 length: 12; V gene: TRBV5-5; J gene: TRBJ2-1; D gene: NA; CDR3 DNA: TGTGCCAGCAGCTTCGACTTCTCTGAGCAGTTCTTC; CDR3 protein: CASSFDFSEQFF
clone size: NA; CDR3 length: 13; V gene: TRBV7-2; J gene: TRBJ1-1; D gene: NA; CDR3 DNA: TGTGCCAGCAGCCAACAAGAGAACACTGAAGCTTTCTTT; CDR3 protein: CASSQQENTEAFF
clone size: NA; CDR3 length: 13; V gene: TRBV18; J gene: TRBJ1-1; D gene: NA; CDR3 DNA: TGTGCCAGCTCACTAAATAAAGGGACAGAAGCTTTCTTT; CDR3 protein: CASSLNKGTEAFF
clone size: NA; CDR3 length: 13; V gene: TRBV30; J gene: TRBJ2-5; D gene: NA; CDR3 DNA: TGTGCCTGGAGTATGCTAGCGCAAGAGACCCAGTACTTC; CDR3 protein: CAWSMLAQETQYF
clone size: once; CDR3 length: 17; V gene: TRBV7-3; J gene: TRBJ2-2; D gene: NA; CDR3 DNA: TGTGCCAGCAGCTTATGGCCCGGGGACAAGAACACCGGGGAGCTGTTTTTT; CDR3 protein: CASSLWPGDKNTGELFF
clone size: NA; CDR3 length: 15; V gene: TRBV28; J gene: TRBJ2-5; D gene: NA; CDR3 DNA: TGTGCCAGCAATTCCCATGGGCTAGCACAAGAGACCCAGTACTTC; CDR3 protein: CASNSHGLAQETQYF
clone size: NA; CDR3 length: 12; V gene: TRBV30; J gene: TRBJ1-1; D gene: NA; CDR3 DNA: TGTGCCTGGAGTACCAGGGTTACTGAAGCTTTCTTT; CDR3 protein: CAWSTRVTEAFF
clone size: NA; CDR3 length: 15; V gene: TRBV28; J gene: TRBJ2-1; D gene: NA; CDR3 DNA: TGTGCCAGCAGTTCCCCCGGGGGCCTGTACAATGAGCAGTTCTTC; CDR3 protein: CASSSPGGLYNEQFF
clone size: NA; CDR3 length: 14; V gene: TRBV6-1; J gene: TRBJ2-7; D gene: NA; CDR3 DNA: TGTGCCAGCAGTGCCGACAGGACTTCCTACGAGCAGTACTTC; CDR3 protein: CASSADRTSYEQYF
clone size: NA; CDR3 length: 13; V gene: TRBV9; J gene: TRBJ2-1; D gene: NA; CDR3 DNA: TGTGCCAGCAGCGCCGGACCCGGTAATGAGCAGTTCTTC; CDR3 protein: CASSAGPGNEQFF
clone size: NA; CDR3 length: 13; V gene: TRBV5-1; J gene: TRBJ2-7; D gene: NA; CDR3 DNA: TGCGCCAGCAGCTCCCAGTTCGGTTCCGAGCAGTACTTC; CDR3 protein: CASSSQFGSEQYF
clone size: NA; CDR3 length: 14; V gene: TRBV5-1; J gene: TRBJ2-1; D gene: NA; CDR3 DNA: TGCGCCAGCAGCTTGGGTAGCGGATACAATGAGCAGTTCTTC; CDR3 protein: CASSLGSGYNEQFF
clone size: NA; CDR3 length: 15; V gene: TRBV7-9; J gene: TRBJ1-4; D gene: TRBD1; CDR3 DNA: TGTGCCAGCAGCCCCGACAGGGCGACTAATGAAAAACTGTTTTTT; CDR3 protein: CASSPDRATNEKLFF
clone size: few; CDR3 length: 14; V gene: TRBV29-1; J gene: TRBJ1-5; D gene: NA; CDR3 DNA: TGCAGCGTTGTCACAGGATATAGCAATCAGCCCCAGCATTTT; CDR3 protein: CSVVTGYSNQPQHF
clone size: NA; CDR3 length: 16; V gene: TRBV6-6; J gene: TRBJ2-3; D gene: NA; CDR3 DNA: TGTGCCAGCAGTTACTCGGGCGGAGTGAGCACAGATACGCAGTATTTT; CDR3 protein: CASSYSGGVSTDTQYF
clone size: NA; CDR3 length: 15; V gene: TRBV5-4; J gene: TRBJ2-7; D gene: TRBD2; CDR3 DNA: TGTGCCAGCAGCTTGGTAGCGGGAACCTCCTACGAGCAGTACTTC; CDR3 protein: CASSLVAGTSYEQYF
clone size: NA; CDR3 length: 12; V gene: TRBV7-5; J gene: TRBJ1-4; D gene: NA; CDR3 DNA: TGTGTCAGAAGTTCAGAGGGGGAAAAACTGTTTTTT; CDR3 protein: CVRSSEGEKLFF
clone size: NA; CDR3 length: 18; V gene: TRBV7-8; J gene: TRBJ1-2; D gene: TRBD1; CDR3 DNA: TGTGCCAGCAGCCGATCAGCTAGAGCCAAAGACAGGGTGTATGGCTACACCTTC; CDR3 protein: CASSRSARAKDRVYGYTF
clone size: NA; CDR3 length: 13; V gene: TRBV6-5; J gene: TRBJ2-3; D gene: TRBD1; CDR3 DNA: TGTGCCAGCAGGAGACAGGGGACAGATACGCAGTATTTT; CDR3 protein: CASRRQGTDTQYF
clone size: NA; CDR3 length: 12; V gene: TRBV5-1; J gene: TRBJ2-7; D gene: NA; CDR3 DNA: TGCGCCAGCAGCTTGGATAGAGACGAGCAGTACTTC; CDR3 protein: CASSLDRDEQYF
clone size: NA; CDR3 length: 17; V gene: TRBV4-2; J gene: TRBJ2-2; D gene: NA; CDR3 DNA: TGTGCCAGCAGCCAAGGGGCAAAGACGGCGGGCACCGGGGAGCTGTTTTTT; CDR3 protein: CASSQGAKTAGTGELFF
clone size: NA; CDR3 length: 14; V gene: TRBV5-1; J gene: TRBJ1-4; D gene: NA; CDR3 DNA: TGCGCCAGCAGCTTGGTCAGGGGCGGTGAAAAACTGTTTTTT; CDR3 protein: CASSLVRGGEKLFF
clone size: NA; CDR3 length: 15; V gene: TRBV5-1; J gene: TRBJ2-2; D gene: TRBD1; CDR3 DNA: TGCGCCAGCAGCTCCGGGACAGAGCTCACCGGGGAGCTGTTTTTT; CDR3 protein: CASSSGTELTGELFF
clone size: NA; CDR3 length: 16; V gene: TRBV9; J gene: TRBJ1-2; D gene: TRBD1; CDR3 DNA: TGTGCCAGCAGCCCCCCAGGGACAGGGCTACGGTTAGGCTACACCTTC; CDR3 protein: CASSPPGTGLRLGYTF
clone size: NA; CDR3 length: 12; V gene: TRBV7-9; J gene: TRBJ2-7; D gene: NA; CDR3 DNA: TGTGCCAGCAGCCCTCTTGATTACGAGCAGTACTTC; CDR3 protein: CASSPLDYEQYF
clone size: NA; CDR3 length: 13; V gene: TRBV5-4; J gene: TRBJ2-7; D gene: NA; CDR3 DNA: TGTGCCAGCAGCTTGGACAGGGTCACCGAGCAGTACTTC; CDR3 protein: CASSLDRVTEQYF
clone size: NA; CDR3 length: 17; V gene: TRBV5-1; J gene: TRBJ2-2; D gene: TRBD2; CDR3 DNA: TGCGCCAGCAGCTGGGCCAGCGGGAGCCGAAGTTGGGGGGAGCTGTTTTTT; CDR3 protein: CASSWASGSRSWGELFF
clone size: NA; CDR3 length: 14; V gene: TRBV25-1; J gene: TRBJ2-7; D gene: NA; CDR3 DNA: TGTGCCAGCAGTGAACCCCGGGGTCTCTACGAGCAGTACTTC; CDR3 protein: CASSEPRGLYEQYF
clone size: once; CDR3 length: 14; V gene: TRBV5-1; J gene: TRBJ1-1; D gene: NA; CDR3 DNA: TGCGCCAGCAGCCACGGGACGGCGAACACTGAAGCTTTCTTT; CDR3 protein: CASSHGTANTEAFF
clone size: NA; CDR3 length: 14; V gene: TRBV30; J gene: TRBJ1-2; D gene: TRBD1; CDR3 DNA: TGTGCCTGGAGTGCCCAGGGGGCGAGCTATGGCTACACCTTC; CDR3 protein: CAWSAQGASYGYTF
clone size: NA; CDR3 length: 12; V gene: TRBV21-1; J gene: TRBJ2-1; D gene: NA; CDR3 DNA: TGTGCCAACCCGAGGGGGAGCAATGAGCAGTTCTTC; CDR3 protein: CANPRGSNEQFF
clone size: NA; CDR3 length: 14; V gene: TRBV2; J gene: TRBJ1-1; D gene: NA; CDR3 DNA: TGTGCCAGCAGTGATGGGGCCGGTTGGACTGAAGCTTTCTTT; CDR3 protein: CASSDGAGWTEAFF
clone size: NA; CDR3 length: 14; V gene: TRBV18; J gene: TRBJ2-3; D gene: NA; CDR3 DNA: TGTGCCAGCTCACCATACGGGGCCACAGATACGCAGTATTTT; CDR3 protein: CASSPYGATDTQYF
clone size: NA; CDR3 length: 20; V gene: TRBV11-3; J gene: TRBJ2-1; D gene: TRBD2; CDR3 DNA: TGTGCCAGCAGCTTAAGGTGGAAAGCGGGAGGGCTATCCCCCGAAAATGAGCAGTTCTTC; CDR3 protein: CASSLRWKAGGLSPENEQFF
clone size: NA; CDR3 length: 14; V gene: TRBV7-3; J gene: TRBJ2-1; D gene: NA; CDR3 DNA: TGTGCCAGCAGCCGCCTTGGACTCCCCCGGGAGCAGTTCTTC; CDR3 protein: CASSRLGLPREQFF
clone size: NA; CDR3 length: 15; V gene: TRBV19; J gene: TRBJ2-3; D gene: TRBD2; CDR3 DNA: TGTGCCAGTAGTAGGGGACTAACTAGCACAGATACGCAGTATTTT; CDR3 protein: CASSRGLTSTDTQYF